What follows is one T cell receptor (beta chain) and its context. The data were obtained in a study of cytomegalovirus exposure and HLA in healthy donors. The PCR employed 60 Vbeta primers together with 13 Jbeta primers. Data came from immunoSEQ multiplex PCR; TCRdb stores just in-frame clones and leaves some out. The data hold 200,000 or so clones, with approximately 82% observed a single time. The CDR3 is 14 amino acids. Looked up from germline, CDR1 is SEHNR and CDR2 is FQNEAQ (reference sequence). Trimming removed 5 bases from V and 6 bases from J, with 15 bases in between. The source of this sequence is a young man in good health and CMV-seronegative. The sequencing input was PBMCs. The genes are TRBV7-9 and TRBJ2-3; TRBD2 might be the D (6 bases). The CDR3 DNA follows: TGTGCCAGCAGCACCAGCGGACTAACGGATACGCAGTATTTT. This encodes CASSTSGLTDTQYF. Full variable domain (rest looked up from reference TRBV7-9 and TRBJ2-3): DTGVSQNPRHKITKRGQNVTFRCDPISEHNRLYWYRQTLGQGPEFLTYFQNEAQLEKSRLLSDRFSAERPKGSFSTLEIQRTEQGDSAMYLCASSTSGLTDTQYFGPGTRLTVL.